Shown below are 26 T cell receptor beta chains from a single sample sequenced in a study of T-cell memory formation after mild COVID-19. From the 5' RACE reads, TCRdb called clonotypes with MiXCR, one entry per CDR3 protein. Of a few hundred thousand distinct CDR3 sequences listed, around 15% are singletons. Sequenced sample: PBMCs or a T cell subset sorted from them (not recorded which). Receptors were obtained from a man between 18 and 35 years old who had mild COVID-19 (a few samples of this study predate the infection). Cell type and time point are not known.

This clonotype was seen a few times. The chain has TRBV10-3 and TRBJ2-7; D ambiguous. CDR1 ENHRY and CDR2 SYGVKD come from the germline V gene. V was shortened by 2 bases and J by 5 bases, with 13 bases between the two germline ends. CDR3 length: 14 residues. CDR3: CAISENSLLDEQYF. CDR3 sequence (DNA): TGTGCCATCAGTGAGAACAGCCTCCTGGACGAGCAGTACTTC.

This clonotype has more than one count but fewer than ten. The DNA of the CDR3 is TGTGCCAGCAGCCCGCGCGGGACTCCCGAGACCCAGTACTTC. This translates into CASSPRGTPETQYF. The J gene is TRBJ2-5, the V gene TRBV7-9; tentative D call: TRBD2 (6 bases). Deletions cut 5 bases from V and 5 bases from J, with 15 bases between. The CDR3 extends over 14 amino acids. Looked up from germline, CDR1 is SEHNR and CDR2 is FQNEAQ (reference sequence).

This clonotype appeared once. V and J are TRBV28 and TRBJ2-5; D might be TRBD1 (7 bases). This CDR3 has 14 residues. Deletions cut 6 bases from V and 4 bases from J, with 15 bases between. Germline V gives CDR1 MDHEN, CDR2 SYDVKM. CDR3 sequence (DNA): TGTGCCAGCAGCTCCCACAGGGGAGGAGAGACCCAGTACTTC. Amino acids: CASSSHRGGETQYF.

This clonotype was seen repeatedly, ten times or more. The chain employs TRBV28 and TRBJ2-7; 9 positions agree with TRBD2. Germline-derived CDR1 and CDR2 are MDHEN and SYDVKM. The CDR3 loop spans 14 amino acids. Trimming removed 3 bases from V and 4 bases from J; junction bases left unmatched: 4. DNA for the CDR3: TGTGCCAGCAGTTTTGGCGGGGGGGGGTACGAGCAGTACTTC. This translates into CASSFGGGGYEQYF.

In its sample, this clonotype was seen a few times. The chain carries TRBV20-1 and TRBJ2-5; D unclear. The CDR3 has 11 residues. In germline, CDR1 is DFQATT, CDR2 SNEGSKA (reference sequence). The V and J ends lost 3 bases and 5 bases respectively, with 7 bases between them. CDR3 protein: CSASLSETQYF. Written as DNA, the CDR3 is TGCAGTGCTAGTTTGTCCGAGACCCAGTACTTC.

The chain has TRBV20-1 and TRBJ1-1; D possibly corresponds to TRBD1 (5 bases). CDR3 length: 14 amino acids. Germline V gene lookup returns CDR1 DFQATT and CDR2 SNEGSKA (reference sequence). V was trimmed by 2 bases and J by 4 bases, leaving 14 bases between them. Here the CDR3 DNA reads TGCAGTGCTAGATCCGGGACGGGAGCCACTGAAGCTTTCTTT. It is translated as CSARSGTGATEAFF.

The gene calls are TRBV6-1 and TRBJ1-1, with TRBD1 matching over 8 bases. This CDR3 comprises 14 residues. Trimming removed 8 bases from V and 0 bases from J; junction bases left unmatched: 5. Germline V gives CDR1 MNHNS, CDR2 SASEGT. The CDR3 protein is CASGRTGMNTEAFF. The CDR3 DNA reads TGTGCCAGCGGAAGGACAGGGATGAACACTGAAGCTTTCTTT.

This sequence joins TRBV5-1 and TRBJ2-7; 10 nucleotides match TRBD1. V lost 4 bases to trimming and J lost 3 bases; unmatched junction nucleotides: 4. Germline V gene data show CDR1 as SGHRS and CDR2 as YFSETQ. The CDR3 is 14 residues long. CDR3: CASSGTGVLYEQYF. CDR3 sequence (DNA): TGCGCCAGCAGCGGGACAGGGGTTCTCTACGAGCAGTACTTC.

The chain is built from TRBV7-3 and TRBJ1-6; TRBD1 aligns across 10 bases. Germline trimming cut 5 bases from V and 10 bases from J; bases unmatched to any gene: 2. This CDR3 region has 13 residues. Germline-derived CDR1 and CDR2 are SGHTA and FQGTGA. The CDR3 loop is CASSPTGGSPLHF. The DNA of the CDR3 is TGTGCCAGCAGCCCGACAGGGGGCTCACCCCTCCACTTT.

The CDR3, as DNA: TGCAGCGGATGGGGGGGAGCTAGCACAGATACGCAGTATTTT. Protein product: CSGWGGASTDTQYF. The chain joins TRBV29-1 to TRBJ2-3; 7 nucleotides match TRBD2. This CDR3 region has 14 residues. Per germline, CDR1 SQVTM and CDR2 ANQGSEA. Trimming at V came to 7 bases and at J to 0 bases, leaving 7 bases not matched to a gene.

This clonotype was seen more than once but under ten times. The chain couples TRBV7-2 to TRBJ1-2; D not resolved. Germline CDR1 SGHTA, CDR2 FQGNSA. V was clipped by 0 bases and J by 3 bases, with 2 bases between them. The CDR3 covers 12 residues. The CDR3 nucleotides are TGTGCCAGCAGCTTAGCATACTATGGCTACACCTTC. This sequence encodes CASSLAYYGYTF.

This clonotype is medium-sized by share. This chain links TRBV10-3 with TRBJ1-5, with 7 nucleotides matching TRBD1. The CDR3 sequence is 15 residues long. CDR1 and CDR2 from the germline V gene are ENHRY and SYGVKD. The V segment lost 3 bases and the J segment 6 bases; nucleotides outside the gene matches: 8. CDR3: CAISDFDRVGQPQHF. The CDR3 nucleotides are TGTGCCATCAGTGATTTTGACAGGGTGGGTCAGCCCCAGCATTTT.

This clonotype was detected many times. The gene calls are TRBV23-1 and TRBJ2-1, with a weak D call TRBD2 (6 bases). TRBV23-1 has ORF status, its function being uncertain. This CDR3 contains 14 residues. Trimming took off 1 base at V and 8 bases at J, with 12 bases between the two ends. The CDR3 sequence: CASSQCGGTHEQFF. Written as DNA, the CDR3 is TGCGCCAGCAGTCAATGTGGAGGGACCCATGAGCAGTTCTTC.

This clonotype has more than one count but fewer than ten. The DNA of the CDR3 is TGTGCCAGCAGCCAAGGAGCAGGGTTGGTACCCCTCCACTTT. This sequence encodes CASSQGAGLVPLHF. The genes are TRBV14 and TRBJ1-6; D perhaps matches TRBD1 (5 bases). The CDR3 runs to 14 residues. Between the trimmed V and J ends, which lost 1 base and 12 bases, there was a span of 13 bases. CDR1 is SGHDN, CDR2 FVKESK, per germline.

The rearrangement links TRBV20-1 to TRBJ2-7, with unresolved D. The V gene's germline CDR1 is DFQATT and CDR2 SNEGSKA (reference sequence). CDR3 length: 12 amino acids. V lost 3 bases and J lost 2, with 8 bases in between. The CDR3 region has the DNA TGCAGTGCTAGGGACGTCGCCTACGAGCAGTACTTC. Its protein is CSARDVAYEQYF.

The chain uses TRBV5-6 and TRBJ2-2; 8 bases are shared with TRBD2. CDR1 and CDR2 (germline): SGHDT, YYEEEE. The V gene end was trimmed by 2 bases and the J gene end by 5 bases; junction bases not matched to a gene: 5. The CDR3 is 15 residues long. The CDR3 region has the DNA TGTGCCAGCAGCTTAGCGGGGGCCCCAACCGGGGAGCTGTTTTTT. Amino acids: CASSLAGAPTGELFF.

This clonotype was recorded a few times. The chain is built from TRBV28 and TRBJ2-7, with D maybe TRBD1 (6 bases). Germline CDR1 is MDHEN and CDR2 is SYDVKM. The CDR3 is made up of 15 amino acids. The ends were cut back, 7 bases at V and 3 bases at J, with 19 bases in the middle. The CDR3 loop is CASTKQGIPYYEQYV. The CDR3 DNA sequence: TGTGCCAGCACGAAACAGGGAATTCCGTACTACGAGCAGTACGTC.

The sample holds a few counts of this clonotype. The V call is TRBV20-1, the J call TRBJ1-2; the D is unclear. CDR1 is DFQATT and CDR2 is SNEGSKA in the germline V gene (reference sequence). Trimming shortened V by 5 bases and J by 4 bases, and 17 bases separated the two germline ends. The CDR3 covers 14 residues. The CDR3 DNA follows: TGCAGTGCTCCAGACGGGCGCCGGGCCTATGGCTACACCTTC. It yields the protein CSAPDGRRAYGYTF.

The gene calls are TRBV5-5 and TRBJ2-5; TRBD1 aligns across 7 bases. Trimming at V came to 3 bases and at J to 3 bases, leaving 8 bases not matched to a gene. Germline V gene data show CDR1 as SGHKS and CDR2 as YYEKEE (reference sequence). The CDR3 runs to 15 residues. DNA of the CDR3: TGTGCCAGCAGCTCTCCGACAGGGATAGAAGAGACCCAGTACTTC. This translates into CASSSPTGIEETQYF.

V and J are TRBV4-3 and TRBJ2-3, with D uncertain. Germline CDR1 and CDR2: LGHNA and YSLEER. The V gene lost 0 bases and the J gene lost 7 bases, with 8 bases spanning the gap. The CDR3 extends over 13 amino acids. This CDR3 is CASSQDVQYTQYF. As DNA, the CDR3 is TGCGCCAGCAGCCAAGATGTCCAATATACGCAGTATTTT.

This chain links TRBV4-1 with TRBJ1-5; perhaps TRBD1 as D (6 bases). The V and J ends lost 1 base and 3 bases respectively, with 13 bases between them. CDR1 and CDR2 from the germline V gene are MGHRA and YSYEKL. This CDR3 is 16 amino acids long. CDR3 DNA sequence: TGCGCCAGCAGCCAAGGGCTGGACAGATACAATCAGCCCCAGCATTTT. As protein: CASSQGLDRYNQPQHF.

The V gene is TRBV5-1, the J gene TRBJ1-2; no clear D gene. The CDR3 runs to 14 residues. Trimming removed 4 bases from V and 0 bases from J, with 10 bases in between. Germline CDR1 is SGHRS and CDR2 is YFSETQ. The CDR3 region has the DNA TGCGCCAGCAGCCTAGCGGTACCTAACTATGGCTACACCTTC. Translating gives CASSLAVPNYGYTF.

V and J are TRBV7-9 and TRBJ2-5, with D possibly called TRBD1 or TRBD2 (6 bases each). The CDR3 loop spans 17 amino acids. Trimming removed 1 base at V and 3 bases at J, with 18 bases between. Germline V gene lookup returns CDR1 SEHNR and CDR2 FQNEAQ (reference sequence). The CDR3 region has the DNA TGTGCCAGCAGCTTAGGCACAGGGAGGTTAACGGAAGAGACCCAGTACTTC. It specifies CASSLGTGRLTEETQYF. Supplemented by reference TRBV7-9 and TRBJ2-5, the full variable domain reads DTGVSQNPRHKITKRGQNVTFRCDPISEHNRLYWYRQTLGQGPEFLTYFQNEAQLEKSRLLSDRFSAERPKGSFSTLEIQRTEQGDSAMYLCASSLGTGRLTEETQYFGPGTRLLVL.

The chain is built from TRBV12-3 or TRBV12-4 and TRBJ1-5; no clear D. Deletions cut 8 bases from V and 3 bases from J, with 11 bases between. The CDR3 consists of 13 residues. The CDR3 DNA reads as TGTGCCAGCCGAAGACACGCCAATCAGCCCCAGCATTTT. Protein product: CASRRHANQPQHF.

The V gene is TRBV7-9, the J gene TRBJ2-5; D not certain. The V gene's germline CDR1 is SEHNR and CDR2 FQNEAQ (reference sequence). The CDR3 has 10 amino acids. V was cut by 10 bases and J by 6 bases, with 9 bases left in between. The CDR3 DNA reads TGTGCCACCGGGCGGCAGACCCAGTACTTC. This encodes CATGRQTQYF.

The J gene is TRBJ1-1, the V gene TRBV27, with 7 bases that match TRBD1. This CDR3 spans 14 amino acids. Unmatched junction bases numbered 9, after V lost 4 bases and J lost 7 bases. Germline lookup yields CDR1 MNHEY and CDR2 SMNVEV (reference sequence). CDR3 nucleotide sequence: TGTGCCAGCAGTTCCCTCGACAGGGTAGGTGAAGCTTTCTTT. Amino acids: CASSSLDRVGEAFF.